Listed here are 29 T cell receptor beta chains from one sample, sequenced in a study of memory CD4+ T cells and cytomegalovirus serostatus. Single viable CD3+CD4+CD8-CD45RO+ cells were sorted as the memory CD4+ T cells. Method: immunoSEQ multiplex PCR; TCRdb's copy keeps in-frame clones and lacks some. The table includes some 80,000 clones, 65% to 85% detected once. Material for sequencing was memory CD4+ T cells from blood. All receptors derive from an adult in good health and CMV-seronegative.

This clone was seen a few times. The chain recombines TRBV18 with TRBJ2-5; 12 bases are shared with TRBD2. The CDR3 is made up of 14 amino acids. The J segment lost 5 bases and the V segment lost 6 bases, leaving 4 bases of the junction unmatched. In germline, CDR1 is KGHSH, CDR2 LQKENI. The CDR3 nucleotides read TGTGCCAGCTCGCTGACTAGCGGGGGTGAGACCCAGTACTTC. It translates to CASSLTSGGETQYF.

This chain joins TRBV7-9 and TRBJ2-3; 13 bases map to TRBD2. V trimming: 5 bases; J trimming: 3 bases; junction bases outside the gene matches: 2. CDR1 is SEHNR, CDR2 FQNEAQ, per germline (reference sequence). This CDR3 is built from 15 residues. In nucleotides, the CDR3 is TGTGCCAGCAGCCGGGGACTAGCGGGGACAGATACGCAGTATTTT. Its translation is CASSRGLAGTDTQYF.

This chain links TRBV6-5 with TRBJ2-7; D uncertain. The CDR3 length is 13 residues. Germline loops: CDR1 MNHEY, CDR2 SVGAGI. Trimming took off 4 bases at V and 0 bases at J, with 7 bases between the two ends. The CDR3 sequence is CASSSPISYEQYF. CDR3 coding DNA: TGTGCCAGCAGTTCGCCCATCTCCTACGAGCAGTACTTC.

The chain uses TRBV19 and TRBJ2-2; no definite D call. This CDR3 is built from 15 residues. CDR1 LNHDA and CDR2 SQIVND come from the germline V gene (reference sequence). Trimming took 0 bases from V and 5 from J, leaving 10 bases between them. DNA for the CDR3: TGTGCCAGTAGTATAGATCAGCAAGGAACCGGGGAGCTGTTTTTT. The encoded protein is CASSIDQQGTGELFF.

This clone was recorded only once. V gene TRBV5-1 combines with J gene TRBJ2-2; a possible D gene is TRBD1 (5 bases). CDR3 length: 15 residues. Germline lookup yields CDR1 SGHRS and CDR2 YFSETQ. Trimming removed 4 bases from V and 6 bases from J, with 16 bases in between. In nucleotides, the CDR3 is TGCGCCAGCAGCCCGGTTAGCAGGGTGGCCGGGGAGCTGTTTTTT. It translates to CASSPVSRVAGELFF.

The chain couples TRBV5-6 to TRBJ1-4; D gene uncertain. With 4 bases removed from V and 4 bases from J, the gap between germline ends came to 11 bases. Per the germline V gene, CDR1 is SGHDT and CDR2 is YYEEEE. The CDR3 runs to 14 residues. DNA of the CDR3: TGTGCCAGCAGCCGCATGGCGGTTAATGAAAAACTGTTTTTT. This gives the protein CASSRMAVNEKLFF.

The chain joins TRBV19 to TRBJ1-2, with D possibly TRBD1 on 5 matching bases. The CDR3 is 14 residues long. V was trimmed by 3 bases and J by 8 bases, leaving 16 bases between them. Germline V gives CDR1 LNHDA, CDR2 SQIVND (reference sequence). The CDR3 DNA reads TGTGCCAGTAGTATTAGCGCCACAGGCCCCGGCTACACCTTC. Its translation: CASSISATGPGYTF.

The V call is TRBV6-5, the J call TRBJ2-3, with TRBD1 as a possible D gene (6 bases). V shed 7 bases and J shed 2 bases, with 10 bases lying between them. In germline, CDR1 is MNHEY, CDR2 SVGAGI. CDR3 length: 13 amino acids. The CDR3 here is CASTRGDTDTQYF. CDR3 bases: TGTGCCAGCACCAGGGGAGACACAGATACGCAGTATTTT.

The genes are TRBV4-2 and TRBJ1-2, with D tentatively TRBD1 (5 bases). The CDR3 spans 15 residues. The ends were cut back, 0 bases at V and 2 bases at J, with 10 bases in the middle. Germline V CDR1 and CDR2: LGHNA, YNFKEQ. The CDR3 DNA follows: TGTGCCAGCAGCCAAGACCCGGGACGGAACTATGGCTACACCTTC. As protein: CASSQDPGRNYGYTF.

The chain joins TRBV5-1 to TRBJ1-2; 9 positions agree with TRBD1. The CDR3 contains 14 residues. V was clipped by 3 bases and J by 5 bases; unmatched bases: 5. Germline V lookup: CDR1 SGHRS, CDR2 YFSETQ. The CDR3 here is CASSSDRGLYGYTF. The DNA for the CDR3 is TGCGCCAGCAGCTCTGACAGGGGGTTATATGGCTACACCTTC.

The chain joins TRBV5-1 to TRBJ1-3; 7 positions agree with TRBD1. The CDR3 has 16 residues. Trimming removed 4 bases from V and 0 bases from J; junction bases left unmatched: 7. CDR1 is SGHRS, CDR2 YFSETQ, per germline. CDR3 nucleotide sequence: TGCGCCAGCAGCACTTCGGGACAGAGCTCTGGAAACACCATATATTTT. Translation gives CASSTSGQSSGNTIYF.

The table lists this clone with a few counts. The chain recombines TRBV9 with TRBJ1-1, with TRBD1 as a possible D gene (6 bases). This CDR3 contains 15 residues. The germline CDR1 and CDR2 sequences are SGDLS and YYNGEE. Deletions cut 3 bases from V and 0 bases from J, with 12 bases between. CDR3 sequence (DNA): TGTGCCAGCAGCGAGGGGGAAGGGATGAACACTGAAGCTTTCTTT. Its protein is CASSEGEGMNTEAFF.

The chain is built from TRBV4-3 and TRBJ2-2; D gene uncertain. The germline V gene has CDR1 LGHNA and CDR2 YSLEER. There are 15 residues in the CDR3. The V and J ends lost 1 base and 3 bases respectively, with 9 bases between them. As DNA, the CDR3 is TGCGCCAGCAGCCAAGGGGTGCGGTACACCGGGGAGCTGTTTTTT. This gives the protein CASSQGVRYTGELFF.

This clone has only a few counts. The rearrangement links TRBV7-9 to TRBJ1-1; weak D call: TRBD1 (5 bases). The V end lost 7 bases, the J end lost 11 bases, and 17 bases lay between the germline ends. Germline V gives CDR1 SEHNR, CDR2 FQNEAQ (reference sequence). The length of the CDR3 is 12 residues. CDR3 DNA: TGTGCCAGCACCCGACCGCCGGGGGAGGCTTTCTTT. This codes for CASTRPPGEAFF. The full variable domain, with the rest looked up from reference TRBV7-9 and TRBJ1-1, is DTGVSQNPRHKITKRGQNVTFRCDPISEHNRLYWYRQTLGQGPEFLTYFQNEAQLEKSRLLSDRFSAERPKGSFSTLEIQRTEQGDSAMYLCASTRPPGEAFFGQGTRLTVV.

The chain has TRBV6-5 and TRBJ1-3; 9 bases agree with TRBD1. The CDR3 runs 14 residues. Per germline, CDR1 MNHEY and CDR2 SVGAGI. Trimming cost V 7 bases and J 6 bases; bases outside gene matches: 7. CDR3 nucleotides: TGTGCCAGCACCCAACAGGGGGCGAAAAACACCATATATTTT. This translates into CASTQQGAKNTIYF.

This chain connects TRBV5-1 to TRBJ1-6, with 12 bases fitting TRBD1. Germline CDR1 and CDR2: SGHRS and YFSETQ. V shed 4 bases, J shed 8 bases, and the junction held 10 bases outside the gene matches. This CDR3 comprises 17 residues. CDR3 sequence: CASSLIGTGGADSPLHF. The CDR3 bases are TGCGCCAGCAGCCTTATCGGGACAGGGGGCGCGGATTCACCCCTCCACTTT.

This chain links TRBV6-1 with TRBJ1-5; no clear D gene. CDR1 and CDR2 from the germline V gene are MNHNS and SASEGT. The CDR3 covers 16 residues. V was pared by 2 bases and J by 7 bases, with 18 bases between. The CDR3 protein is CASSEFSRPTAQPQHF. The CDR3 DNA follows: TGTGCCAGCAGTGAATTTTCCAGGCCCACAGCCCAGCCCCAGCATTTT.

CDR3 region: CASRPLNRLNTEAFF. CDR3 DNA sequence: TGTGCCAGTAGGCCGTTGAACAGACTGAACACTGAAGCTTTCTTT. The chain links TRBV19 to TRBJ1-1, with unresolved D. The CDR3 runs to 15 residues. Per the germline V gene, CDR1 is LNHDA and CDR2 is SQIVND (reference sequence). Trimming took 6 bases from V and 0 from J, leaving 14 bases between them.

This rearrangement joins TRBV7-2 to TRBJ2-4, with D tentatively TRBD1 (6 bases). The germline V and J ends were trimmed by 1 base and 0 bases, with 19 bases remaining between them. This CDR3 comprises 19 residues. Germline V CDR1 and CDR2: SGHTA, FQGNSA. The CDR3 DNA follows: TGTGCCAGCAGCTTAGAAATCTGGGGGCGGGCCATAGCCAAAAACATTCAGTACTTC. It specifies CASSLEIWGRAIAKNIQYF.

The rearrangement uses TRBV6-1 and TRBJ2-1; possibly TRBD1 for D (5 bases). The CDR3 length is 13 residues. Deletions cut 7 bases from V and 4 bases from J, with 11 bases between. Germline-derived CDR1 and CDR2 are MNHNS and SASEGT. The CDR3 loop is CASTLDTYNEQFF. DNA for the CDR3: TGTGCCAGCACCCTGGACACTTACAATGAGCAGTTCTTC.

The chain has TRBV15 and TRBJ2-2; 11 bases line up with TRBD1. This CDR3 is built from 14 residues. J lost 7 bases, V lost 3 bases, and 1 base had no gene match. Germline CDR1 is LNHNV and CDR2 is YYDKDF (reference sequence). Written as DNA, the CDR3 is TGTGCCACCAGCAGGGACAGGGGGCGCGGGGAGCTGTTTTTT. This translates into CATSRDRGRGELFF.

The chain couples TRBV15 to TRBJ2-1; D gene ambiguous. Trimming removed 4 bases from V and 0 bases from J, with 13 bases in between. The CDR3 has 16 amino acids. The germline gives CDR1 LNHNV, CDR2 YYDKDF (reference sequence). CDR3 nucleotide sequence: TGTGCCACCAGCATCGAGGCCTGGAGCTCCTACAATGAGCAGTTCTTC. Its translation is CATSIEAWSSYNEQFF.

V is TRBV30 and J is TRBJ1-4; 9 bases align to TRBD1. The CDR3 extends over 12 amino acids. CDR1 is GTSNPN, CDR2 SVGIG, per germline (reference sequence). With 8 bases clipped from V and 10 bases from J, the junction kept 8 bases outside the gene matches. Here the CDR3 DNA reads TGTGCCGGACAGGGGCAATTCGGAAAACTGTTTTTT. Its translation: CAGQGQFGKLFF.

The chain employs TRBV7-9 and TRBJ2-1; D is possibly TRBD1 or TRBD2 (5 bases each). V dropped 1 base and J dropped 6 bases, with 16 bases sitting between them. CDR1 is SEHNR, CDR2 FQNEAQ, per germline (reference sequence). This CDR3 is 16 amino acids long. For the CDR3, the DNA is TGTGCCAGCAGCTTAGGTCTCATCTTGAGGGGCAATGAGCAGTTCTTC. This encodes CASSLGLILRGNEQFF.

V usage is TRBV5-1 and J usage is TRBJ2-3, with D perhaps TRBD1 or TRBD2 (5 bases each). In germline, CDR1 is SGHRS, CDR2 YFSETQ. Trimming cost V 8 bases and J 2 bases, with 18 bases left between them. The CDR3 covers 15 residues. CDR3 sequence reads: CASQTYGTLTDTQYF. The CDR3 DNA sequence: TGCGCCAGTCAAACATATGGGACCCTCACAGATACGCAGTATTTT.

The rearrangement uses TRBV28 and TRBJ1-5, with D maybe TRBD1 (5 bases). Trimming removed 4 bases at V and 0 bases at J, with 28 bases between. From germline, CDR1 is MDHEN and CDR2 SYDVKM. This CDR3 is built from 21 residues. CDR3 in amino acids: CASSSWRGIDSLIDSNQPQHF. The CDR3, as DNA: TGTGCCAGCAGTTCCTGGCGTGGTATCGACAGCTTAATAGATAGCAATCAGCCCCAGCATTTT.

V is TRBV18 and J is TRBJ1-4; D gene ambiguous. This CDR3 is built from 13 residues. CDR1 and CDR2 from the germline V gene are KGHSH and LQKENI. V gave up 1 base and J gave up 7 bases, with 7 bases separating them. CDR3 DNA: TGTGCCAGCTCACCACAGGGCGGTGAAAAACTGTTTTTT. Encoded protein: CASSPQGGEKLFF.

The rearrangement joins TRBV30 to TRBJ2-7; D gene unclear. V dropped 3 bases and J dropped 5 bases, with 14 bases sitting between them. The CDR3 has 13 residues. Germline V gene data show CDR1 as GTSNPN and CDR2 as SVGIG (reference sequence). The CDR3 reads CAWRLSVFHEQYF. In DNA form, the CDR3 reads TGTGCCTGGAGATTGAGCGTTTTCCACGAGCAGTACTTC. The whole variable domain, remainder taken from reference TRBV30 and TRBJ2-7, is SQTIHQWPATLVQPVGSPLSLECTVEGTSNPNLYWYRQAAGRGLQLLFYSVGIGQISSEVPQNLSASRPQDRQFILSSKKLLLSDSGFYLCAWRLSVFHEQYFGPGTRLTVT.

The chain carries TRBV4-1 and TRBJ2-7; a possible D gene is TRBD2 (5 bases). Trimming shortened V by 0 bases and J by 6 bases, and 15 bases separated the two germline ends. Germline CDR1 is MGHRA and CDR2 is YSYEKL. The CDR3 length is 15 residues. CDR3 region: CASSQDLGVWSEQYF. The CDR3 coding sequence is TGCGCCAGCAGCCAAGACCTCGGGGTGTGGTCCGAGCAGTACTTC.